One and the same sample provided the 21 T cell receptor beta chains below, sequenced in a study of cytomegalovirus exposure and HLA in healthy donors. Primers for the PCR totalled 60 Vbeta and 13 Jbeta. Libraries were prepared by immunoSEQ multiplex PCR; TCRdb keeps only in-frame clonotypes and omits some of them. The sample gives more than 85,000 clones, about two thirds of which show up once; 5% to 7% is in the top ten. Sequencing was done on a sample of PBMCs. These receptors all come from a woman in her 70s in good health and CMV-seropositive.

CDR3 coding DNA: TGTGCCAGCAGCCTGGACATGGGGAACTATGGCTACACCTTC. This encodes CASSLDMGNYGYTF. The chain uses TRBV2 and TRBJ1-2, with a weak D call TRBD1 (5 bases). Deletions cut 6 bases from V and 2 bases from J, with 13 bases between. There are 14 residues in the CDR3. Germline CDR1 and CDR2: SNHLY and FYNNEI.

This clone was picked up a small number of times. The chain uses TRBV6-6 and TRBJ1-3; possibly TRBD1 for D (6 bases). The germline CDR1 and CDR2 sequences are MNHNY and SVGAGI (reference sequence). V lost 7 bases and J lost 9, with 13 bases in between. The CDR3 sequence is 12 residues long. Here the CDR3 reads CASMGQMGTIYF. Here the CDR3 DNA reads TGTGCCAGCATGGGACAAATGGGCACCATATATTTT.

This chain connects TRBV30 to TRBJ1-1; D may be TRBD1 (5 bases). The V end lost 0 bases, the J end lost 0 bases, and 11 bases lay between the germline ends. This CDR3 comprises 15 residues. The germline CDR1 and CDR2 sequences are GTSNPN and SVGIG (reference sequence). The CDR3 protein is CAWSVGRGLNTEAFF. Here the CDR3 DNA reads TGTGCCTGGAGTGTAGGGCGGGGCCTGAACACTGAAGCTTTCTTT.

V gene TRBV5-1 combines with J gene TRBJ2-2, with a possible D match to TRBD1 (6 bases). CDR1 SGHRS and CDR2 YFSETQ come from the germline V gene. The CDR3 is 17 amino acids. V shed 3 bases and J shed 2 bases, with 17 bases lying between them. CDR3 protein: CASSSTPGAGNTGELFF. The DNA of the CDR3 is TGCGCCAGCAGCTCCACCCCAGGGGCGGGTAACACCGGGGAGCTGTTTTTT.

The chain is built from TRBV6-5 and TRBJ2-2, with D tentatively TRBD1 (5 bases). From germline, CDR1 is MNHEY and CDR2 SVGAGI. V shed 6 bases and J shed 1 base, with 12 bases lying between them. This CDR3 comprises 15 residues. The CDR3, as DNA: TGTGCCAGCAGACGAGACAGACAGAACACCGGGGAGCTGTTTTTT. Residues: CASRRDRQNTGELFF.

The V gene is TRBV7-9, the J gene TRBJ1-1, with 7 bases aligning to TRBD1. Germline CDR1 is SEHNR and CDR2 is FQNEAQ (reference sequence). J was trimmed by 0 bases and V by 5 bases; bases with no gene match: 3. The CDR3 is 14 amino acids. The CDR3 is CASSPDRVNTEAFF. For the CDR3, the DNA is TGTGCCAGCAGCCCCGACAGGGTGAACACTGAAGCTTTCTTT.

The chain has TRBV14 and TRBJ2-7; weak D call: TRBD1 (6 bases). V dropped 1 base and J dropped 2 bases, with 12 bases sitting between them. This CDR3 contains 15 residues. CDR1 and CDR2 (germline): SGHDN, FVKESK. The chain's CDR3 is CASSQGKAGAYEQYF. In nucleotides, the CDR3 is TGTGCCAGCAGCCAAGGAAAGGCAGGGGCCTACGAGCAGTACTTC.

This rearrangement joins TRBV30 to TRBJ2-7, with D perhaps TRBD2 (5 bases). The CDR3 contains 14 residues. Germline V gives CDR1 GTSNPN, CDR2 SVGIG (reference sequence). V lost 3 bases, J lost 3 bases, and 15 bases lay in between. This CDR3 is CAWREVWPLYEQYF. The CDR3 coding sequence is TGTGCCTGGAGGGAGGTCTGGCCACTCTACGAGCAGTACTTC.

J is TRBJ1-1 and V is TRBV14, with a possible D match to TRBD1 (5 bases). V lost 1 base to trimming and J lost 11 bases, with 14 bases between them. CDR1 is SGHDN, CDR2 FVKESK, per germline. The CDR3 loop spans 13 amino acids. The CDR3 spells CASSQVRTGGAFF. CDR3 sequence (DNA): TGTGCCAGCAGCCAAGTACGTACAGGTGGGGCTTTCTTT. Full variable domain (outside the CDR3, taken from reference TRBV14 and TRBJ1-1): EAGVTQFPSHSVIEKGQTVTLRCDPISGHDNLYWYRRVMGKEIKFLLHFVKESKQDESGMPNNRFLAERTGGTYSTLKVQPAELEDSGVYFCASSQVRTGGAFFGQGTRLTVV.

The chain's CDR3 is CASSRQGTYGYTF. CDR3 bases: TGTGCCAGTAGTCGACAGGGGACCTATGGCTACACCTTC. The chain couples TRBV19 to TRBJ1-2; 8 bases match TRBD1. V trimming: 5 bases; J trimming: 4 bases; junction bases outside the gene matches: 3. CDR1 is LNHDA and CDR2 is SQIVND in the germline V gene (reference sequence). This CDR3 comprises 13 residues.

This clone has a single count. The CDR3 DNA sequence: TGCGCCAGCAGTGTGAGCGATGAGCAGTTCTTC. It translates to CASSVSDEQFF. The V and J genes are TRBV5-1 and TRBJ2-1, with D unresolved. Germline V lookup: CDR1 SGHRS, CDR2 YFSETQ. The ends were cut back, 5 bases at V and 8 bases at J, with 8 bases in the middle. There are 11 residues in the CDR3.

V and J are TRBV19 and TRBJ1-5; D call uncertain. CDR3 length: 14 amino acids. Between the trimmed V and J ends, which lost 5 bases and 5 bases, there was a span of 13 bases. Germline CDR1 LNHDA, CDR2 SQIVND (reference sequence). This chain's CDR3 is CASSSGVSYQPQHF. CDR3 sequence (DNA): TGTGCCAGTAGTTCCGGGGTCTCCTATCAGCCCCAGCATTTT. The full variable domain, completed using reference TRBV19 and TRBJ1-5, is DGGITQSPKYLFRKEGQNVTLSCEQNLNHDAMYWYRQDPGQGLRLIYYSQIVNDFQKGDIAEGYSVSREKKESFPLTVTSAQKNPTAFYLCASSSGVSYQPQHFGDGTRLSIL.

This chain joins TRBV2 and TRBJ1-1, with 7 bases matching TRBD1. This CDR3 region has 14 residues. CDR1 is SNHLY and CDR2 is FYNNEI in the germline V gene. The ends lost 5 bases at V and 0 bases at J; junction bases unmatched: 3. The chain's CDR3 is CASSPTGLNTEAFF. The CDR3 bases are TGTGCCAGCAGTCCGACAGGGTTGAACACTGAAGCTTTCTTT.

The V and J genes are TRBV30 and TRBJ1-4; 10 bases are shared with TRBD1. Germline V gene sequence: CDR1 GTSNPN, CDR2 SVGIG (reference sequence). Trimming at V came to 5 bases and at J to 7 bases, leaving 1 base not matched to a gene. The CDR3 sequence is 12 residues long. The CDR3: CAWGQGVEKLFF. Here the CDR3 DNA reads TGTGCCTGGGGACAGGGGGTTGAAAAACTGTTTTTT.

This chain uses TRBV30 with TRBJ1-1; TRBD1 agrees at 10 bases. Losses at the gene ends were 4 bases for V and 6 bases for J; bases not matched to a gene: 8. Germline V gene data show CDR1 as GTSNPN and CDR2 as SVGIG (reference sequence). The CDR3 consists of 14 residues. The CDR3 sequence: CAWKGQGTLAEAFF. For the CDR3, the DNA is TGTGCCTGGAAGGGACAGGGGACCCTCGCTGAAGCTTTCTTT.

The J gene is TRBJ1-2, the V gene TRBV5-1; a weak D match, TRBD1 (5 bases). This CDR3 contains 15 residues. In germline, CDR1 is SGHRS, CDR2 YFSETQ. The V end lost 0 bases, the J end lost 8 bases, and 17 bases lay between the germline ends. CDR3 coding DNA: TGCGCCAGCAGCTTGGCCGCGCAGGGAGGTTTCGGCTACACCTTC. This codes for CASSLAAQGGFGYTF.

The chain has TRBV11-2 and TRBJ1-5; TRBD1 might be the D (6 bases). Per the germline V gene, CDR1 is SGHAT and CDR2 is FQNNGV. This CDR3 has 16 amino acids. With 5 bases removed from V and 7 bases from J, the gap between germline ends came to 21 bases. Here the CDR3 DNA reads TGTGCCAGCAGCCCGGCGGGGGGCGCAGGTGGACAGCCCCAGCATTTT. Its protein is CASSPAGGAGGQPQHF.

V gene TRBV6-6 combines with J gene TRBJ1-5, with 7 bases identical to TRBD1. Unmatched junction bases numbered 10, after V lost 4 bases and J lost 4 bases. Germline V gene sequence: CDR1 MNHNY, CDR2 SVGAGI (reference sequence). The CDR3 covers 16 residues. The CDR3 coding sequence is TGTGCCAGCAGTTCTCTAGGACAGGCGGGGAATCAGCCCCAGCATTTT. Residues: CASSSLGQAGNQPQHF.

This sequence joins TRBV10-1 and TRBJ1-5, with D tentatively TRBD1 (6 bases). CDR1 is WNHNN and CDR2 is SYGVQD in the germline V gene (reference sequence). V gave up 4 bases and J gave up 2 bases, with 6 bases separating them. CDR3 length equals 13 residues. This CDR3 is CASSGTGNQPQHF. In DNA, the CDR3 is TGCGCCAGCAGTGGGACAGGCAATCAGCCCCAGCATTTT.

The chain employs TRBV6-5 and TRBJ1-1; D uncertain. CDR1 and CDR2 from the germline V gene are MNHEY and SVGAGI. With 2 bases removed from V and 5 bases from J, the gap between germline ends came to 12 bases. This CDR3 spans 14 amino acids. In nucleotides, the CDR3 is TGTGCCAGCAGTTACAGGGAGGGAGGAACTGAAGCTTTCTTT. Encoded protein: CASSYREGGTEAFF.

This clone was observed a few times. The CDR3 DNA reads TGTGCCAGCAGCCAAGATACGGGGAGCGCTGAAGCTTTCTTT. Translated, it gives CASSQDTGSAEAFF. V is TRBV4-2 and J is TRBJ1-1; no firm D call. The CDR3 has 14 amino acids. Germline loops: CDR1 LGHNA, CDR2 YNFKEQ. V was clipped by 0 bases and J by 6 bases, with 11 bases between them.